Below, one T cell receptor beta chain is given with its context. Antigen specificity is unknown. Trimming took off 9 bases at V and 2 bases at J, with 7 bases between the two ends. CDR1 is SEHNR and CDR2 is FQNEAQ in the germline V gene (reference sequence). The CDR3 loop spans 12 amino acids. These data originate in a study of cytomegalovirus exposure and HLA in healthy donors. Study-wide points: Among TCR beta chains, those listed as cytomegalovirus-associated numbered more than 150.

Clones were read by immunoSEQ multiplex PCR, and TCRdb kept only the in-frame ones, dropping some. The repertoire consists of about 260,000 clones, with 90% occurring once and the leading ten covering 3% to 3.5%. The sequenced material came from PBMCs. The rearrangement links TRBV7-9 to TRBJ2-2; D could derive from TRBD1 or TRBD2 (5 bases each). The source of this sequence is a woman aged 25 to 39 in good health and CMV-seronegative. This CDR3 reads CASGTNTGELFF. DNA of the CDR3: TGTGCCAGTGGGACCAACACCGGGGAGCTGTTTTTT. Looking up the rest from reference TRBV7-9 and TRBJ2-2 gives the full variable domain: DTGVSQNPRHKITKRGQNVTFRCDPISEHNRLYWYRQTLGQGPEFLTYFQNEAQLEKSRLLSDRFSAERPKGSFSTLEIQRTEQGDSAMYLCASGTNTGELFFGEGSRLTVL.